This T cell receptor beta chain was sequenced for a study of blood T cell repertoires in COVID-19. Across the whole study: T cells, B-cell-depleted T cells, or PBMCs provided the cDNA or gDNA that served as material.

Germline V gives CDR1 SQVTM, CDR2 ANQGSEA. V was shortened by 5 bases and J by 7 bases, with 12 bases between the two germline ends. The CDR3 consists of 12 residues. As processed by the authors: Nucleated cell counts were estimated from reference gene primer amplification. Method: immunoSEQ multiplex PCR; TCRdb's copy keeps in-frame clones and lacks some. V, J and clone size derive from that table, while D and trimming were established from the DNA sequence. The table records around 200,000 clones, 84% of them present only once. Sequencing input: peripheral blood. The sequence was obtained from a man aged 45-65 years with active or convalescent COVID-19. The chain links TRBV29-1 to TRBJ2-1; a possible D gene is TRBD1 (6 bases). The CDR3 nucleotides are TGCAGCGTTTATACAGGGCTTAATGAGCAGTTCTTC. Translated: CSVYTGLNEQFF.